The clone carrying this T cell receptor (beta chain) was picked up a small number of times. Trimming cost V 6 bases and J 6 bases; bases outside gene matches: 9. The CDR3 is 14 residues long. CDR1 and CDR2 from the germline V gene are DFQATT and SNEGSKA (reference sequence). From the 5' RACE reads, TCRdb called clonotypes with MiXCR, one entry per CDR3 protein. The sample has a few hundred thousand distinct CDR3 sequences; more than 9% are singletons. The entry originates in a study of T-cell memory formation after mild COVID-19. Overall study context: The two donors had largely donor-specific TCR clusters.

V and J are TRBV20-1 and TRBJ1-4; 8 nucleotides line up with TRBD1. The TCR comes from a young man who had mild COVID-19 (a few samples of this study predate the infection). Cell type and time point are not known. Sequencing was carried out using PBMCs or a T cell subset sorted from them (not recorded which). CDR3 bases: TGCAGTGCAGCGACAGGGGTTGAGTATGAAAAACTGTTTTTT. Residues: CSAATGVEYEKLFF.